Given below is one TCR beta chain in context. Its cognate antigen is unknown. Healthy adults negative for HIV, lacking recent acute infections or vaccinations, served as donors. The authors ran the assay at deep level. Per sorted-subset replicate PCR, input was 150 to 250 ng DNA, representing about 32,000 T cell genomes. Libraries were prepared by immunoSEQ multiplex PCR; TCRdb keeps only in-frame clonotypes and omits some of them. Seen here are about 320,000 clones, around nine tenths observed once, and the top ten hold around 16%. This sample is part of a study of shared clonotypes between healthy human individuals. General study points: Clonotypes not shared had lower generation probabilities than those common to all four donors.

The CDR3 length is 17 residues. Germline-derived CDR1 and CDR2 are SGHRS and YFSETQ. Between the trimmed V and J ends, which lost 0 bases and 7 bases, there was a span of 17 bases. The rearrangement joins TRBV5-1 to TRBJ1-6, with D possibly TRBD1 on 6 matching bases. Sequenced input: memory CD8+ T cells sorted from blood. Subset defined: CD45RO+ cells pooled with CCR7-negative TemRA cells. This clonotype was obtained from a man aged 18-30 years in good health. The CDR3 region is CASSLDIRGGPNSPLHF. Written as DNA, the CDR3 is TGCGCCAGCAGCTTGGACATTCGGGGGGGCCCCAATTCACCCCTCCACTTT.